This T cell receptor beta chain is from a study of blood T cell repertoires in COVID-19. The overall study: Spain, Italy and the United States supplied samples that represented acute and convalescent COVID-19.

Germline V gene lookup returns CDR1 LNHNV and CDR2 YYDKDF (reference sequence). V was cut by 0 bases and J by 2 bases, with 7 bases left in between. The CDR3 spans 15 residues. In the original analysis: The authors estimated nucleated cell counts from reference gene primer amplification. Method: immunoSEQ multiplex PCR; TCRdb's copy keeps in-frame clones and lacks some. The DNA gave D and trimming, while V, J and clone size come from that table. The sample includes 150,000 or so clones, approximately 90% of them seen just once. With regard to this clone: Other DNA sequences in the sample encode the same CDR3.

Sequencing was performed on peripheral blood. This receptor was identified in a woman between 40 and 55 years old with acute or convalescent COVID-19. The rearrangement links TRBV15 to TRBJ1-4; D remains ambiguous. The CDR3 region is CATSRDRVTNEKLFF. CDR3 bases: TGTGCCACCAGCAGAGATCGGGTGACTAATGAAAAACTGTTTTTT.